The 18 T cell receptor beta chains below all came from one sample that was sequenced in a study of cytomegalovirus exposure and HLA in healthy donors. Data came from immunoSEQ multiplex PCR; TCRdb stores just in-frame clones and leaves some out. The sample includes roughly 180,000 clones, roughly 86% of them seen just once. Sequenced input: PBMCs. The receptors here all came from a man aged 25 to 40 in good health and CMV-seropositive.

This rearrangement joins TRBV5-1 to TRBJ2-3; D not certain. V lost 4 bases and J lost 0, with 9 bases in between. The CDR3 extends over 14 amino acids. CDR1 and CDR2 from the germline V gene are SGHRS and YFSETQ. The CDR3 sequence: CASSGLQSTDTQYF. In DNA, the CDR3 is TGCGCCAGCAGCGGTTTACAAAGCACAGATACGCAGTATTTT.

The CDR3 DNA sequence: TGTGCCAGCAGTCCCCTCGACAGGGCGGAGTACAATGAGCAGTTCTTC. Translated, it gives CASSPLDRAEYNEQFF. The rearrangement uses TRBV28 and TRBJ2-1, with 7 bases identical to TRBD1. Looked up from germline, CDR1 is MDHEN and CDR2 is SYDVKM. Trimming removed 5 bases from V and 4 bases from J; junction bases left unmatched: 11. This CDR3 region has 16 residues.

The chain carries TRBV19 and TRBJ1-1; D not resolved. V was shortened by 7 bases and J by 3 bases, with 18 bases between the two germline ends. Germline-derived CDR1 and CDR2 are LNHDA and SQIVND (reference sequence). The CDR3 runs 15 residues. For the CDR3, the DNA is TGTGCCAGTACGGAGGGAAGGTCCCCACACACTGAAGCTTTCTTT. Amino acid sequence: CASTEGRSPHTEAFF.

For the CDR3, the DNA is TGTGCCAGCAGAGACCGGGACAGGGGGCGAGAGACCCAGTACTTC. Protein: CASRDRDRGRETQYF. The chain recombines TRBV6-1 with TRBJ2-5; 12 nucleotides align to TRBD1. Trimming at V came to 6 bases and at J to 4 bases, leaving 6 bases not matched to a gene. The CDR3 contains 15 residues. Germline CDR1 is MNHNS and CDR2 is SASEGT.

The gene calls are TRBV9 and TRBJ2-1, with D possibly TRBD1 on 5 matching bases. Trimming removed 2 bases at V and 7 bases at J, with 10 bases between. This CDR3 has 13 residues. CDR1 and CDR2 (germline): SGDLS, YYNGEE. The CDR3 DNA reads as TGTGCCAGCAGCGTTGACAGTTGGAATGAGCAGTTCTTC. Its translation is CASSVDSWNEQFF. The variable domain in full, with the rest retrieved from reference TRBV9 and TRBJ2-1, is DSGVTQTPKHLITATGQRVTLRCSPRSGDLSVYWYQQSLDQGLQFLIQYYNGEERAKGNILERFSAQQFPDLHSELNLSSLELGDSALYFCASSVDSWNEQFFGPGTRLTVL.

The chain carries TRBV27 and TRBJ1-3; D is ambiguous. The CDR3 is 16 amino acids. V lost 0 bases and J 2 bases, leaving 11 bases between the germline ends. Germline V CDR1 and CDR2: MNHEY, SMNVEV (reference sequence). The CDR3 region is CASSLSSGSPGNTIYF. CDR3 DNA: TGTGCCAGCAGTTTATCCTCGGGGTCCCCTGGAAACACCATATATTTT.

CDR3 in amino acids: CASSGTGPDEWETQYF. The CDR3 DNA sequence: TGTGCCAGCAGCGGGACAGGCCCGGATGAGTGGGAGACCCAGTACTTC. The rearrangement links TRBV7-2 to TRBJ2-5; 8 bases agree with TRBD1. The length of the CDR3 is 16 residues. Germline-derived CDR1 and CDR2 are SGHTA and FQGNSA. With 5 bases clipped from V and 5 bases from J, the junction kept 13 bases outside the gene matches.

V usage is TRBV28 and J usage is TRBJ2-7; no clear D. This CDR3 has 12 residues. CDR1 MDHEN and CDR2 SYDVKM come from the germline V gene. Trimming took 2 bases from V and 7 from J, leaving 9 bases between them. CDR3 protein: CASSLVAGEQYF. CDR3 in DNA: TGTGCCAGCAGTTTAGTAGCTGGGGAGCAGTACTTC.

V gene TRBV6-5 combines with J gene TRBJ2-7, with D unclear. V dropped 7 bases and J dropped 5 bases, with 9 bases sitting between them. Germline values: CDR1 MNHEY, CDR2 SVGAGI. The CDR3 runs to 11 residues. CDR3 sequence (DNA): TGTGCCAGCAATTTTCTCCACGAGCAGTACTTC. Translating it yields CASNFLHEQYF.

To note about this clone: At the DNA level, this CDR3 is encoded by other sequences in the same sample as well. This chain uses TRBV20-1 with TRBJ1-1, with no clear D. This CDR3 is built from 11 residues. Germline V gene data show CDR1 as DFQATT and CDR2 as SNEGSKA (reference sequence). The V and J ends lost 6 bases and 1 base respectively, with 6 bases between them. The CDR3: CSASKNTEAFF. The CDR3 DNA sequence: TGCAGTGCGTCCAAGAACACTGAAGCTTTCTTT.

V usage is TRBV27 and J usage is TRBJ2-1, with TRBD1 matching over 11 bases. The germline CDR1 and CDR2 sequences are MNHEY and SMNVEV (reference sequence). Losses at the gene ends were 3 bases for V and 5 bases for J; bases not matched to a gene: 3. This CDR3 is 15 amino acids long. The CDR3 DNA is TGTGCCAGCAGTTTTGGGACAGGGGGGAACAATGAGCAGTTCTTC. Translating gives CASSFGTGGNNEQFF.

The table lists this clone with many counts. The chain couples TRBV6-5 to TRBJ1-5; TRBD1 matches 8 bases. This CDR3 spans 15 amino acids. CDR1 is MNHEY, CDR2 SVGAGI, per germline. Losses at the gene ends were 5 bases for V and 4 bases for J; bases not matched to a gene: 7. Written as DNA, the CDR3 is TGTGCCAGCAGTGTCCGACAGGGGTCAAATCAGCCCCAGCATTTT. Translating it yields CASSVRQGSNQPQHF.

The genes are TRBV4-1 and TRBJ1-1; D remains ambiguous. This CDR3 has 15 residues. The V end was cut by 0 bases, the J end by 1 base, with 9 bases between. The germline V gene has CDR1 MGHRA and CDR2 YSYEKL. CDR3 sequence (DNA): TGCGCCAGCAGCCAAGAGGTCCTAACGAACACTGAAGCTTTCTTT. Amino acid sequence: CASSQEVLTNTEAFF.

The CDR3 sequence is CASSLANLGAFF. CDR3 sequence (DNA): TGTGCCAGCAGCTTAGCTAACCTGGGAGCTTTCTTT. This chain joins TRBV7-8 and TRBJ1-1; D remains ambiguous. Germline loops: CDR1 SGHVS, CDR2 FQNEAQ. CDR3 size: 12 residues. Trimming stripped 0 bases from V and 10 bases from J, with 9 bases between.

The CDR3 coding sequence is TGTGCCAGCAGCAACAGGTACAATGAGCAGTTCTTC. Amino acid sequence: CASSNRYNEQFF. V and J are TRBV6-6 and TRBJ2-1; D may be TRBD1 (5 bases). CDR1 MNHNY and CDR2 SVGAGI come from the germline V gene (reference sequence). V shed 6 bases and J shed 4 bases, with 7 bases lying between them. The CDR3 is 12 residues long.

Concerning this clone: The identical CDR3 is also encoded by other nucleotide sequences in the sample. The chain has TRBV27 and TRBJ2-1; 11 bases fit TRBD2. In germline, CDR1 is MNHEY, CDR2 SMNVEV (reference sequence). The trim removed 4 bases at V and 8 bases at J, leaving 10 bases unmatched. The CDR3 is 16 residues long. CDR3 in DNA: TGTGCCAGCAGTTCGGTTACTAGCGGGAGTATTGATGAGCAGTTCTTC. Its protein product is CASSSVTSGSIDEQFF.

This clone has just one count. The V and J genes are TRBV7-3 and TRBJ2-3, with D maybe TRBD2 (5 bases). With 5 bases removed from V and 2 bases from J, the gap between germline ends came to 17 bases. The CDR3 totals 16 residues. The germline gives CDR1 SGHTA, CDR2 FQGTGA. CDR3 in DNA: TGTGCCAGCAGCCTACAAGGAAGGACTGACACAGATACGCAGTATTTT. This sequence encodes CASSLQGRTDTDTQYF. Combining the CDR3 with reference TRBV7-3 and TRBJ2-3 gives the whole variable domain GAGVSQTPSNKVTEKGKYVELRCDPISGHTALYWYRQSLGQGPEFLIYFQGTGAADDSGLPNDRFFAVRPEGSVSTLKIQRTERGDSAVYLCASSLQGRTDTDTQYFGPGTRLTVL.

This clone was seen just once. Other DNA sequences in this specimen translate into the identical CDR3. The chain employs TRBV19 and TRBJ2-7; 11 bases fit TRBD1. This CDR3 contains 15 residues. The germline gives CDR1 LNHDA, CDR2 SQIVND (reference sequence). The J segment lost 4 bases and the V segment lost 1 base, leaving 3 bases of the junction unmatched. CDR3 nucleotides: TGTGCCAGTAGTATAGCAGGACAGGGGGCTTACGAGCAGTACTTC. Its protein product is CASSIAGQGAYEQYF.